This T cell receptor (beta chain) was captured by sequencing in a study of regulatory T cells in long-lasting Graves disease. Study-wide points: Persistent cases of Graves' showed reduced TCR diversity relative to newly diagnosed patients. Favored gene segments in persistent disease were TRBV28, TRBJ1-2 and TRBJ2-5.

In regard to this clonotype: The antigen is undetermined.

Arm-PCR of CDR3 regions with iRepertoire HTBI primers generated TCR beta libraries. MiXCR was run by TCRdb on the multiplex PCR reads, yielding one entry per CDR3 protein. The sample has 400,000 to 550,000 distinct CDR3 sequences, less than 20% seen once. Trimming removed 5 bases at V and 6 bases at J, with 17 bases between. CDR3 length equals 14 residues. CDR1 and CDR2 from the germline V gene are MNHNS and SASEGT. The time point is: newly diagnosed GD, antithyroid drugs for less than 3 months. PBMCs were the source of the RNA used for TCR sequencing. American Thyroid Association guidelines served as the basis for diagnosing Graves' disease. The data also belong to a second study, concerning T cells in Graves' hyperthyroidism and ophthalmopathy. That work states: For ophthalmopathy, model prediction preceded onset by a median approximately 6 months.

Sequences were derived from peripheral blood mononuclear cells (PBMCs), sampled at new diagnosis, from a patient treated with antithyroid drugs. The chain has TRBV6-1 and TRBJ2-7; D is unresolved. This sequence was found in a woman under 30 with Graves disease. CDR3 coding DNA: TGTGCCAGCAGTAGGAGACCAGAAAACAGCGAGCAGTACTTC. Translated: CASSRRPENSEQYF.